This T cell receptor (beta chain) is drawn from a study of T cells in Graves' hyperthyroidism and ophthalmopathy. The germline gives CDR1 SGHTA, CDR2 FQGNSA. CDR3 size: 15 residues. V was cut by 1 base and J by 0 bases, with 9 bases left in between. Researchers took RNA transcripts and amplified the TCR beta CDR3 regions from them. First-round RT-PCR targeting the TCR CDR3 was performed with the HTBI primer set. TCRdb ran MiXCR on the multiplex PCR reads and lists one entry per CDR3 protein. The table has approximately 600,000 distinct CDR3 sequences, over 12% seen once. Sequencing was done on a sample of blood. The clonotype was recovered from a woman aged 40 to 50 with Graves' ophthalmopathy. The gene calls are TRBV7-2 and TRBJ2-5; a possible D gene is TRBD2 (5 bases). The CDR3 spells CASSLGWEYQETQYF. CDR3 bases: TGTGCCAGCAGCTTAGGGTGGGAGTACCAAGAGACCCAGTACTTC.